Below, 15 T cell receptor beta chains from the same sample are listed, as sequenced in a study of T cells in localized non-small cell lung cancer. Measured with immunoSEQ multiplex PCR; TCRdb has only the in-frame clones, and not every one. Among some 11,000 clones listed, 65% to 85% were seen once. The input for sequencing was peripheral blood, taken before any cancer treatment. All receptors derive from a male donor at least 60 years old with stage I lung adenocarcinoma.

This clone was counted once. The V call is TRBV7-9, the J call TRBJ2-3; the match to TRBD2 covers 8 bases. Trimming at V came to 5 bases and at J to 4 bases, leaving 8 bases not matched to a gene. CDR3 length: 15 residues. Germline CDR1 and CDR2: SEHNR and FQNEAQ (reference sequence). CDR3 sequence (DNA): TGTGCCAGCAGCGACAGCGGGAGCCCCCCAGATACGCAGTATTTT. Residues: CASSDSGSPPDTQYF.

J is TRBJ2-7 and V is TRBV20-1; D ambiguous. Germline assignment: CDR1 DFQATT and CDR2 SNEGSKA (reference sequence). Trimming shortened V by 7 bases and J by 7 bases, and 14 bases separated the two germline ends. There are 11 residues in the CDR3. CDR3 coding DNA: TGCAGTGTCCCGCTAACTGGTGAGCAGTACTTC. Protein product: CSVPLTGEQYF.

The chain links TRBV5-8 to TRBJ1-5; 10 bases line up with TRBD1. The length of the CDR3 is 15 residues. With V trimmed by 4 bases and J by 3 bases, 4 bases remained unmatched. Germline CDR1 and CDR2: SGHTS and YDEGEE. CDR3 protein: CASSRQGAINQPQHF. CDR3 DNA: TGTGCCAGCAGCAGACAGGGGGCCATCAATCAGCCCCAGCATTTT.

The V and J genes are TRBV5-6 and TRBJ2-7; 7 bases line up with TRBD2. V lost 4 bases to trimming and J lost 4 bases; unmatched junction nucleotides: 11. This CDR3 spans 15 amino acids. Germline values: CDR1 SGHDT, CDR2 YYEEEE. The CDR3 DNA reads TGTGCCAGCAGCCTATGGGGGAGGGCCGCTTACGAGCAGTACTTC. Amino acids: CASSLWGRAAYEQYF.

The genes are TRBV6-1 and TRBJ2-7; TRBD1 matches 7 bases. Germline V gene lookup returns CDR1 MNHNS and CDR2 SASEGT. CDR3 size: 16 residues. V was pared by 4 bases and J by 4 bases, with 13 bases of the junction left unmatched. This CDR3 reads CASSVNLGQFFYEQYF. The CDR3 DNA is TGTGCCAGCAGTGTAAATTTGGGACAGTTCTTTTACGAGCAGTACTTC.

V and J are TRBV5-1 and TRBJ2-1; 11 nucleotides align to TRBD1. The CDR3 loop spans 14 amino acids. V lost 7 bases and J lost 6; bases outside the gene matches: 6. Germline V CDR1 and CDR2: SGHRS, YFSETQ. CDR3 DNA sequence: TGCGCCAGCGGGGGACAGGGGGTAGGCAATGAGCAGTTCTTC. Protein: CASGGQGVGNEQFF.

This chain connects TRBV7-9 to TRBJ2-1; 7 bases agree with TRBD1. This CDR3 region has 16 residues. The ends lost 3 bases at V and 15 bases at J; junction bases unmatched: 20. Germline values: CDR1 SEHNR, CDR2 FQNEAQ (reference sequence). DNA of the CDR3: TGTGCCAGCAGCTTCGAGACAGGGATCTGGGGTGCTTACGCGTTCTTC. Residues: CASSFETGIWGAYAFF.

Only a few counts were recorded for this clone. V and J are TRBV5-1 and TRBJ1-1; D may be TRBD1 (5 bases). V lost 5 bases, J lost 0 bases, and 5 bases lay in between. There are 12 residues in the CDR3. Germline V gene data show CDR1 as SGHRS and CDR2 as YFSETQ. The CDR3: CASRGLNTEAFF. The CDR3, as DNA: TGCGCCAGCAGGGGGCTGAACACTGAAGCTTTCTTT.

This rearrangement joins TRBV11-2 to TRBJ2-4; D is unclear. The V gene lost 5 bases and the J gene lost 0 bases, with 11 bases spanning the gap. Germline-derived CDR1 and CDR2 are SGHAT and FQNNGV. This CDR3 region has 15 residues. CDR3 in amino acids: CASSLNWVAKNIQYF. In DNA form, the CDR3 reads TGTGCCAGCAGCCTTAATTGGGTAGCCAAAAACATTCAGTACTTC.

The chain joins TRBV5-4 to TRBJ1-2, with D unclear. This CDR3 is built from 14 residues. The V and J ends lost 4 bases and 1 base respectively, with 11 bases between them. Per germline, CDR1 SGHNT and CDR2 YYREEE (reference sequence). The CDR3 is CASSLDNVNYGYTF. Here the CDR3 DNA reads TGTGCCAGCAGCCTAGACAACGTTAACTATGGCTACACCTTC.

The chain employs TRBV10-3 and TRBJ2-1; 11 bases align to TRBD1. This CDR3 is 15 amino acids long. The junction had 13 bases not matched to a gene; V was cut back by 10 bases and J by 8 bases. Germline V gene sequence: CDR1 ENHRY, CDR2 SYGVKD. The DNA for the CDR3 is TGTGCCACCCAAATAGGGACAGGGGGACGGGATGAGCAGTTCTTC. It codes for CATQIGTGGRDEQFF.

This chain links TRBV4-2 with TRBJ2-3; the match to TRBD2 covers 7 bases. V was clipped by 4 bases and J by 0 bases; unmatched bases: 10. Germline values: CDR1 LGHNA, CDR2 YNFKEQ. This CDR3 contains 17 residues. CDR3 DNA: TGTGCCAGCAGCCTAACCTTAGCGGGCTCTAGCACAGATACGCAGTATTTT. Protein product: CASSLTLAGSSTDTQYF.

The DNA of the CDR3 is TGCGCCAGCAGCTTGGAGGGGCCGGACACCGGGGAGCTGTTTTTT. Encoded protein: CASSLEGPDTGELFF. The V and J genes are TRBV5-1 and TRBJ2-2; perhaps TRBD1 as D (5 bases). Trimming shortened V by 0 bases and J by 3 bases, and 9 bases separated the two germline ends. CDR3 length equals 15 residues. Germline values: CDR1 SGHRS, CDR2 YFSETQ.

V and J are TRBV5-6 and TRBJ1-2; D is ambiguous. With 1 base removed from V and 1 base from J, the gap between germline ends came to 14 bases. Germline-derived CDR1 and CDR2 are SGHDT and YYEEEE. This CDR3 has 16 amino acids. CDR3 residues: CASSLNQMRGNYGYTF. The CDR3 nucleotides are TGTGCCAGCAGCTTGAACCAAATGCGGGGTAACTATGGCTACACCTTC.

The genes are TRBV5-1 and TRBJ2-1, with TRBD2 as a possible D gene (6 bases). The CDR3 spans 11 residues. The V gene's germline CDR1 is SGHRS and CDR2 YFSETQ. The V end lost 7 bases, the J end lost 11 bases, and 13 bases lay between the germline ends. The CDR3 spells CASRWGDQQFF. The DNA for the CDR3 is TGCGCCAGCCGATGGGGGGATCAGCAGTTCTTC.